A selection of T cell receptor beta chains follows, all from one sample in a study of cytomegalovirus exposure and HLA in healthy donors. The method was immunoSEQ multiplex PCR; TCRdb's version includes in-frame clones alone and lacks a portion of them. The table shows some 200,000 clones, with 62% occurring only once. Input material: PBMCs. The receptors derive from a man in his forties or fifties in good health and CMV-seronegative. CDR3s include the opening cysteine and the closing phenylalanine or tryptophan. The D gene is left open where the match is weak. Clone size, where shown, is once, few, many, or a class for clones that have expanded.

>TRBJ2-2|TRBV9|-|-
CASRKAVTGELFF
TGTGCCAGCAGGAAAGCGGTCACCGGGGAGCTGTTTTTT
>TRBJ1-1|TRBV5-5|-|-
CASSLRAGDRVTEAFF
TGTGCCAGCAGCTTGAGGGCGGGGGACCGGGTCACTGAAGCTTTCTTT
>TRBJ1-4|TRBV19|once|TRBD1
CASSGTGGSEKLFF
TGTGCCAGCTCCGGGACAGGGGGAAGTGAAAAACTGTTTTTT
>TRBJ2-2|TRBV25-1|-|TRBD1
CASRPGTGDTGELFF
TGTGCCAGCAGGCCAGGGACAGGGGACACCGGGGAGCTGTTTTTT
>TRBJ1-5|TRBV19|few|-
CASQYREGQPQHF
TGTGCCAGTCAGTACAGGGAGGGGCAGCCCCAGCATTTT
>TRBJ2-5|TRBV5-6|-|-
CASSPGSGSQETQYF
TGTGCCAGCAGCCCGGGGAGCGGTTCGCAAGAGACCCAGTACTTC
>TRBJ2-3|TRBV6-5|few|-
CATRRTGFTDTQYF
TGTGCCACCCGAAGAACAGGATTCACAGATACGCAGTATTTT
>TRBJ2-7|TRBV6-5|few|-
CASSYSGQGMEKQYF
TGTGCCAGCAGTTACTCGGGGCAGGGGATGGAAAAGCAGTACTTC
>TRBJ2-5|TRBV7-3|few|TRBD2
CASREAGTSSREQYF
TGTGCCAGCAGGGAGGCCGGGACTAGCTCTCGAGAGCAGTACTTC
>TRBJ2-3|TRBV28|-|TRBD1
CASSPSGTGVDYTQYF
TGTGCCAGCAGCCCCTCCGGGACAGGGGTGGATTATACGCAGTATTTT
>TRBJ2-3|TRBV28|-|-
CASLSATDTQYF
TGTGCCAGCCTGTCCGCGACAGATACGCAGTATTTT
>TRBJ1-6|TRBV2|-|-
CASRSRGTETFNSPLHF
TGTGCCAGCAGGAGTAGGGGGACCGAGACCTTTAATTCACCCCTCCACTTT
>TRBJ2-7|TRBV21-1|-|-
CASSKAGTSGRAYEQYF
TGTGCCAGCAGCAAGGCCGGGACTAGCGGGAGGGCCTACGAGCAGTACTTC
>TRBJ1-1|TRBV21-1|few|-
CASSSCRAEAFF
TGTGCCAGCAGCTCCTGCAGGGCTGAAGCTTTCTTT
>TRBJ1-5|TRBV5-6|-|-
CASSGRGEIGQPQHF
TGTGCCAGCAGCGGTCGGGGGGAAATAGGTCAGCCCCAGCATTTT
>TRBJ2-7|TRBV27|-|TRBD2
CASSFGGYEQYF
TGTGCCAGCAGTTTCGGGGGGTACGAGCAGTACTTC
>TRBJ2-3|TRBV30|-|TRBD2
CACQAGESADTQYF
TGTGCCTGTCAAGCGGGAGAGTCGGCGGATACGCAGTATTTT
>TRBJ2-7|TRBV19|-|-
CASSERRTYEQYF
TGTGCCAGTAGTGAGCGCAGAACCTACGAGCAGTACTTC
>TRBJ1-2|TRBV5-4|-|TRBD1
CASSLGRGLSQNYGYTF
TGTGCCAGCAGCTTGGGCAGGGGGCTCTCTCAAAACTATGGCTACACCTTC
>TRBJ2-3|TRBV19|-|-
CASSTPDSSTDTQYF
TGTGCCAGTAGTACCCCGGACAGCTCCACAGATACGCAGTATTTT
>TRBJ1-1|TRBV19|-|TRBD1
CASSIVKGPGGIGEAFF
TGTGCCAGTAGTATAGTTAAGGGCCCAGGGGGCATCGGTGAAGCTTTCTTT
>TRBJ2-5|TRBV5-6|-|-
CASRTGETQYF
TGTGCCAGCAGAACCGGGGAGACCCAGTACTTC
>TRBJ2-7|TRBV7-2|-|TRBD1
CASSLYLTGGRSYEQYF
TGTGCCAGCAGCCTCTACTTGACAGGGGGACGTTCCTACGAGCAGTACTTC
>TRBJ2-5|TRBV7-2|few|-
CASSLSSSEETQYF
TGTGCCAGCAGCTTAAGTAGCTCCGAGGAGACCCAGTACTTC
>TRBJ2-1|TRBV6-6|-|TRBD1
CASSPRQGYNEQFF
TGTGCCAGCAGTCCCAGACAGGGTTACAATGAGCAGTTCTTC
>TRBJ2-7|TRBV21-1|few|-
CASSRCPPSGGTYEQYF
TGTGCCAGCAGCAGATGTCCCCCCTCCGGGGGGACCTACGAGCAGTACTTC
>TRBJ1-1|TRBV6-1|-|TRBD1
CASTQTGRPEAFF
TGTGCCAGCACTCAGACAGGGAGGCCTGAAGCTTTCTTT
>TRBJ2-5|TRBV5-6|-|TRBD2
CASSSPGSGRGLETQYF
TGTGCCAGCAGCTCCCCGGGTAGCGGGAGAGGTTTGGAGACCCAGTACTTC
>TRBJ2-3|TRBV29-1|-|TRBD2
CSVLSGSTQYF
TGCAGCGTCCTTAGCGGGAGTACGCAGTATTTT
>TRBJ2-3|TRBV14|-|-
CASSAGGSYTDTQYF
TGTGCCAGCAGCGCGGGTGGCAGCTACACAGATACGCAGTATTTT
>TRBJ1-2|TRBV18|-|TRBD1
CASSPYGTGVVWGYTF
TGTGCCAGCTCACCGTACGGAACAGGGGTCGTTTGGGGCTACACCTTC
>TRBJ2-7|TRBV29-1|-|TRBD1
CSVGALPGQGDWIAAEQYF
TGCAGCGTTGGGGCTTTACCGGGACAGGGCGACTGGATAGCGGCCGAGCAGTACTTC
>TRBJ2-5|TRBV9|-|TRBD1
CASSVAGQGSQETQYF
TGTGCCAGCAGCGTAGCGGGACAGGGGTCCCAAGAGACCCAGTACTTC
>TRBJ2-2|TRBV6-4|-|-
CASSEEGTGELFF
TGTGCCAGCAGTGAAGAGGGCACCGGGGAGCTGTTTTTT
>TRBJ1-2|TRBV28|-|TRBD1
CASRTGDVGYTF
TGTGCCAGCAGGACAGGGGACGTTGGCTACACCTTC
>TRBJ2-5|TRBV29-1|-|-
CSVGATGQETQYF
TGCAGCGTTGGAGCGACAGGCCAAGAGACCCAGTACTTC
>TRBJ1-2|TRBV27|few|-
CAIPAGRANYGYTF
TGTGCCATTCCTGCGGGTAGAGCTAACTATGGCTACACCTTC
>TRBJ2-7|TRBV4-3|-|-
CASSQDLEYEQYF
TGCGCCAGCAGCCAAGATCTAGAGTACGAGCAGTACTTC
>TRBJ2-5|TRBV25-1|few|TRBD1
CASSGSGQKRETQYF
TGTGCCAGCAGTGGATCGGGACAGAAAAGAGAGACCCAGTACTTC
>TRBJ1-5|TRBV6-5|few|-
CASSYSAGAPQPQHF
TGTGCCAGCAGTTACTCGGCAGGGGCCCCCCAGCCCCAGCATTTT
>TRBJ1-6|TRBV27|-|-
CASSFLDSSYNSPLHF
TGTGCCAGCAGTTTTTTAGACTCGTCCTATAATTCACCCCTCCACTTT
>TRBJ1-1|TRBV5-1|-|TRBD1
CASNRQGALNTEAFF
TGCGCCAGCAATCGACAGGGGGCGTTGAACACTGAAGCTTTCTTT
>TRBJ2-7|TRBV7-8|-|TRBD2
CASSLGTGGAYEQYF
TGTGCCAGCAGCTTAGGGACGGGGGGAGCCTACGAGCAGTACTTC
>TRBJ2-7|TRBV7-2|-|TRBD2
CASSTRGTSVTYEQYF
TGTGCCAGCAGCACCCGCGGGACTAGCGTCACCTACGAGCAGTACTTC
>TRBJ2-7|TRBV6-6|-|TRBD1
CASGGQGLAYEQYF
TGTGCCAGCGGGGGACAGGGGTTAGCTTACGAGCAGTACTTC
>TRBJ1-1|TRBV7-9|-|-
CASSRVGGSLGTEAFF
TGTGCCAGCAGTCGGGTCGGGGGATCCTTAGGCACTGAAGCTTTCTTT
>TRBJ2-1|TRBV12-5|-|TRBD2
CASGLGLAGAGEQFF
TGTGCTAGTGGTTTGGGACTAGCGGGAGCGGGTGAGCAGTTCTTC
>TRBJ1-1|TRBV18|-|TRBD1
CASSPPGQRVTEAFF
TGTGCCAGCTCACCTCCGGGACAGAGGGTAACTGAAGCTTTCTTT
>TRBJ2-5|TRBV27|-|TRBD2
CASRRLAGRQETQYF
TGTGCCAGCAGACGACTAGCGGGGAGACAAGAGACCCAGTACTTC
>TRBJ2-7|TRBV7-9|once|-
CSSSLPPAGTYTYEQYF
TGTTCCAGCAGTCTACCTCCCGCCGGGACTTATACCTACGAGCAGTACTTC
>TRBJ1-1|TRBV19|-|TRBD1
CASSIRQGGTEAFF
TGTGCCAGTAGTATTAGACAGGGGGGCACTGAAGCTTTCTTT
>TRBJ2-3|TRBV7-9|-|-
CASSLGGIGAPDTQYF
TGTGCCAGCAGCTTGGGCGGGATCGGGGCCCCAGATACGCAGTATTTT
>TRBJ2-2|TRBV6-5|once|TRBD1
CASSYSKDRGSGELFF
TGTGCCAGCAGTTACTCGAAGGACAGGGGTTCCGGGGAGCTGTTTTTT
>TRBJ2-1|TRBV4-1|-|-
CASSRTGTYNEQFF
TGCGCCAGCAGCCGAACAGGGACCTACAATGAGCAGTTCTTC
>TRBJ2-3|TRBV5-1|-|-
CASSSGGGITDTQYF
TGCGCCAGCAGCTCGGGGGGCGGGATCACAGATACGCAGTATTTT
>TRBJ2-3|TRBV2|-|-
CASPDPTGLRPDTQYF
TGTGCCAGCCCCGACCCGACAGGACTCAGGCCAGATACGCAGTATTTT
>TRBJ2-2|TRBV6-6|-|-
CASILAGVLGGELFF
TGTGCCAGCATTCTTGCCGGGGTCCTGGGCGGGGAGCTGTTTTTT
>TRBJ1-1|TRBV29-1|few|-
CSVSPTGSWNTEAFF
TGCAGCGTTAGCCCAACAGGGAGCTGGAACACTGAAGCTTTCTTT
>TRBJ2-1|TRBV6-5|-|TRBD2
CASSSGLAAHNEQFF
TGTGCCAGCAGTTCTGGACTAGCTGCTCACAATGAGCAGTTCTTC